This T cell receptor (beta chain) was obtained from a study of blood T cells in healthy people across ages. General study results and limits: Per-million-T-cell TCR beta diversity fell roughly linearly with age. Estimates of total diversity, which came from one million sequenced T cells, were considered to be underestimates.

The CDR3 has 17 amino acids. Trimming cost V 3 bases and J 2 bases; bases outside gene matches: 10. Germline V CDR1 and CDR2: LGHNA, YSLEER. Worth noting for this clonotype: Its antigen is not known.

Through a sample-barcoded 5' primer and a J-beta primer mix, a second PCR was run for roughly 6 to 11 cycles. TCRdb recomputed calls from the 5' RACE reads with MiXCR, one row per CDR3 protein. The sample contains fewer than 2,000,000 distinct CDR3 sequences, around 40% of which appear only once. This chain links TRBV4-3 with TRBJ2-7, with 10 bases aligning to TRBD2. This clonotype originated in a human donor in good health. Sequenced material: blood. Written as DNA, the CDR3 is TGCGCCAGCAGCCAGAGTTCCTTACTAGCGGGGACCTACGAGCAGTACTTC. Amino acids: CASSQSSLLAGTYEQYF.